Shown below are 22 T cell receptor beta chains from a single sample sequenced in a study of cytomegalovirus exposure and HLA in healthy donors (TCRdb year 2017). Library construction relied on the immunoSEQ multiplex PCR assay. The multiplex PCR relied on a mix of 60 forward primers for TCR Vbeta segments and 13 reverse primers for TCR Jbeta segments. The table was pulled from immuneACCESS by TCRdb, which kept in-frame rearrangements only. Such tables lose some clones; where checked, under half of the loss comes from unresolved V genes, and the rest has no known cause. A total of 150,000 to 250,000 clones appear in this sample, 79% of them only once. The top ten hold under 4.5% of the sample. The sample was PBMCs. These TCRs come from a woman aged 25 to 39 in good health and CMV-seropositive.

The gene calls are TRBV5-4 and TRBJ2-7, with TRBD1 matching over 12 bases. This CDR3 is 15 amino acids long. Germline-derived CDR1 and CDR2 are SGHNT and YYREEE (reference sequence). V lost 0 bases, J lost 7 bases, and 5 bases stayed unmatched. The CDR3 sequence is CASSLDRDRGREQYF. DNA of the CDR3: TGTGCCAGCAGCTTGGACCGGGACAGGGGGCGAGAGCAGTACTTC.

V and J are TRBV19 and TRBJ2-1; 9 bases agree with TRBD2. V gave up 3 bases and J gave up 2 bases; unmatched junction bases: 5. Germline values: CDR1 LNHDA, CDR2 SQIVND (reference sequence). The CDR3 runs to 16 residues. The CDR3 is CASSMGGGATYNEQFF. As DNA, the CDR3 is TGTGCCAGTAGTATGGGCGGGGGGGCTACCTACAATGAGCAGTTCTTC.

The rearrangement links TRBV14 to TRBJ2-3, with 8 bases lining up with TRBD2. The germline CDR1 and CDR2 sequences are SGHDN and FVKESK. Trimming cost V 2 bases and J 1 base; bases outside gene matches: 2. The CDR3 contains 15 residues. CDR3 in DNA: TGTGCCAGCAGCCAACAACTAGCGGGCACAGATACGCAGTATTTT. Translated, it gives CASSQQLAGTDTQYF.

The chain links TRBV7-9 to TRBJ1-6; tentatively, D is TRBD1 (6 bases). This CDR3 spans 13 amino acids. The germline gives CDR1 SEHNR, CDR2 FQNEAQ (reference sequence). V was trimmed by 7 bases and J by 8 bases, leaving 12 bases between them. CDR3 sequence reads: CASTLGADSPLHF. The CDR3 DNA sequence: TGTGCCAGCACCCTGGGGGCAGATTCACCCCTCCACTTT.

This clone was detected only once. V and J are TRBV4-1 and TRBJ2-1, with TRBD1 identical over 11 bases. CDR1 and CDR2 from the germline V gene are MGHRA and YSYEKL. The CDR3 contains 17 residues. V shed 5 bases and J 12 bases; nucleotides not matched to a gene: 18. DNA for the CDR3: TGCGCCAGCAGCTCCCTGTGGGACAGGGGGACGTTTTTGGTGCAGTTCTTC. Translating gives CASSSLWDRGTFLVQFF.

This clone was counted a single time. This rearrangement joins TRBV11-2 to TRBJ2-2, with 11 bases aligning to TRBD2. CDR3 length: 19 residues. Germline trimming cut 2 bases from V and 0 bases from J; bases unmatched to any gene: 8. CDR1 and CDR2 from the germline V gene are SGHAT and FQNNGV. CDR3: CASSLLAGGPWANTGELFF. The CDR3 bases are TGTGCCAGCAGCTTATTAGCGGGAGGGCCCTGGGCGAACACCGGGGAGCTGTTTTTT.

This chain joins TRBV5-1 and TRBJ2-1; no reliable D call. The CDR3 has 13 residues. Per the germline V gene, CDR1 is SGHRS and CDR2 is YFSETQ. V was trimmed by 1 base and J by 5 bases, leaving 7 bases between them. CDR3: CASSLNTDNEQFF. The CDR3 bases are TGCGCCAGCAGCTTGAATACAGACAATGAGCAGTTCTTC.

The chain recombines TRBV6-1 with TRBJ1-4; TRBD1 aligns across 9 bases. Per germline, CDR1 MNHNS and CDR2 SASEGT. The CDR3 spans 14 residues. J lost 10 bases, V lost 7 bases, and 10 bases had no gene match. This CDR3 reads CASIDGTGSGKLFF. The CDR3 DNA sequence: TGTGCCAGCATCGACGGGACAGGGAGCGGAAAACTGTTTTTT.

The rearrangement links TRBV7-9 to TRBJ1-2, with 9 bases aligning to TRBD1. CDR1 is SEHNR and CDR2 is FQNEAQ in the germline V gene (reference sequence). The CDR3 runs to 15 residues. The V gene end was trimmed by 3 bases and the J gene end by 7 bases; junction bases not matched to a gene: 9. The CDR3 reads CASSFYIRDRAGYTF. For the CDR3, the DNA is TGTGCCAGCAGCTTTTACATCCGGGACAGGGCTGGCTACACCTTC.

This rearrangement joins TRBV19 to TRBJ2-4, with D maybe TRBD2 (5 bases). The V gene's germline CDR1 is LNHDA and CDR2 SQIVND (reference sequence). CDR3 length: 13 residues. The V end was cut by 5 bases, the J end by 6 bases, with 11 bases between. CDR3 sequence reads: CASSFRDRNIQYF. The DNA of the CDR3 is TGTGCCAGTAGTTTCCGGGATAGAAACATTCAGTACTTC.

This clone was observed a handful of times. This sequence joins TRBV28 and TRBJ2-7; 11 bases line up with TRBD1. The CDR3 extends over 14 amino acids. Trimming removed 6 bases from V and 3 bases from J; junction bases left unmatched: 4. Germline-derived CDR1 and CDR2 are MDHEN and SYDVKM. CDR3 amino acids: CASRAGTGGYEQYF. DNA for the CDR3: TGTGCCAGCAGGGCCGGGACAGGGGGCTACGAGCAGTACTTC. The full variable domain, in which reference TRBV28 and TRBJ2-7 provide the parts outside the CDR3, is DVKVTQSSRYLVKRTGEKVFLECVQDMDHENMFWYRQDPGLGLRLIYFSYDVKMKEKGDIPEGYSVSREKKERFSLILESASTNQTSMYLCASRAGTGGYEQYFGPGTRLTVT.

The chain's CDR3 is CASSQFRDMGNEQFF. The CDR3 DNA sequence: TGCGCCAGCAGCCAATTCAGGGACATGGGCAATGAGCAGTTCTTC. This sequence joins TRBV4-3 and TRBJ2-1, with D possibly being TRBD1 (6 bases). The germline gives CDR1 LGHNA, CDR2 YSLEER. The CDR3 spans 15 residues. V was pared by 2 bases and J by 6 bases, with 14 bases between.

The rearrangement uses TRBV5-1 and TRBJ2-7, with D perhaps TRBD2 (6 bases). The CDR3 is made up of 16 amino acids. With 1 base removed from V and 2 bases from J, the gap between germline ends came to 16 bases. Germline lookup yields CDR1 SGHRS and CDR2 YFSETQ. This CDR3 reads CASSLLVGGVPYEQYF. In DNA, the CDR3 is TGCGCCAGCAGCTTGTTGGTTGGAGGGGTACCCTACGAGCAGTACTTC.

The rearrangement uses TRBV4-3 and TRBJ1-5; 9 bases map to TRBD1. Germline V lookup: CDR1 LGHNA, CDR2 YSLEER. V gave up 4 bases and J gave up 6 bases; unmatched junction bases: 7. The CDR3 has 15 amino acids. CDR3 DNA: TGCGCCAGCAGCCCAAGGACAGGGGATGGTCAGCCCCAGCATTTT. This gives the protein CASSPRTGDGQPQHF.

The gene calls are TRBV6-5 and TRBJ1-1; possible D gene TRBD1, 5 bases. V dropped 8 bases and J dropped 0 bases, with 13 bases sitting between them. Germline loops: CDR1 MNHEY, CDR2 SVGAGI. This CDR3 spans 14 amino acids. The chain's CDR3 is CASQWSGMNTEAFF. CDR3 in DNA: TGTGCCAGCCAGTGGTCAGGGATGAACACTGAAGCTTTCTTT.

The genes are TRBV18 and TRBJ2-1; 13 nucleotides line up with TRBD2. CDR1 KGHSH and CDR2 LQKENI come from the germline V gene. This CDR3 has 16 residues. V lost 1 base and J lost 8; bases outside the gene matches: 5. Here the CDR3 DNA reads TGTGCCAGCTCACCACGGGGACTAGCGGGGCCGGATGAGCAGTTCTTC. It translates to CASSPRGLAGPDEQFF.

This clone was counted between two and nine times. The CDR3 coding sequence is TGCGCCAGCAGCAGAGGACTAGCGGGAGCCGAGCAGTACTTC. Amino acid sequence: CASSRGLAGAEQYF. This chain links TRBV5-1 with TRBJ2-7; 13 bases are shared with TRBD2. The V segment lost 4 bases and the J segment 6 bases; nucleotides outside the gene matches: 4. The germline gives CDR1 SGHRS, CDR2 YFSETQ. The CDR3 extends over 14 amino acids.

The rearrangement joins TRBV10-3 to TRBJ1-3; D gene uncertain. With 3 bases removed from V and 2 bases from J, the gap between germline ends came to 8 bases. This CDR3 has 14 amino acids. Germline assignment: CDR1 ENHRY and CDR2 SYGVKD. The CDR3 reads CAISDPRAGNTIYF. CDR3 sequence (DNA): TGTGCCATCAGTGATCCTCGGGCTGGAAACACCATATATTTT.

The rearrangement uses TRBV9 and TRBJ1-3, with 7 bases lining up with TRBD1. With V trimmed by 3 bases and J by 0 bases, 6 bases remained unmatched. This CDR3 comprises 16 residues. Germline V gene lookup returns CDR1 SGDLS and CDR2 YYNGEE. CDR3 coding DNA: TGTGCCAGCAGCGCTTTGACAGGGATCTCTGGAAACACCATATATTTT. It specifies CASSALTGISGNTIYF.

The rearrangement joins TRBV6-1 to TRBJ1-1; D unclear. Germline V gene data show CDR1 as MNHNS and CDR2 as SASEGT. Trimming pared 9 bases from V and 0 bases from J, leaving 11 bases between. This CDR3 is built from 13 residues. CDR3 bases: TGTGCCAGTGGATACAGTTTGAACACTGAAGCTTTCTTT. Encoded protein: CASGYSLNTEAFF.

This chain uses TRBV5-1 with TRBJ2-7, with 9 bases fitting TRBD2. V shed 3 bases and J 3 bases; nucleotides not matched to a gene: 4. The CDR3 loop spans 14 amino acids. The germline gives CDR1 SGHRS, CDR2 YFSETQ. CDR3 amino acids: CASSYSGGIYEQYF. The CDR3 coding sequence is TGCGCCAGCAGCTATAGCGGGGGCATCTACGAGCAGTACTTC.

The chain has TRBV10-2 and TRBJ2-7; 10 bases fit TRBD2. Unmatched junction bases numbered 6, after V lost 7 bases and J lost 6 bases. Germline V CDR1 and CDR2: WSHSY, SAAADI. The CDR3 loop spans 13 amino acids. CDR3 loop: CASTSGLASEQYF. Here the CDR3 DNA reads TGCGCCAGCACCTCGGGACTAGCGAGCGAGCAGTACTTC.